Each of the 21 T cell receptor beta chains below was sequenced from the same sample in a study of shared clonotypes between healthy human individuals. Profiled with immunoSEQ multiplex PCR; TCRdb holds only in-frame clones, not every one. The repertoire holds roughly 2.2 million clones, with more than 80% as singletons. Sequences were obtained from naive CD4+ T cells from PBMCs. Subset in this sample: CD45RA+ positively selected. These TCRs come from a man aged 18 to 35 in good health. Some clones in this sample may be carry-over from other donors' samples.

The chain links TRBV18 to TRBJ2-1; weak D call: TRBD2 (5 bases). V lost 3 bases and J 0 bases, leaving 9 bases between the germline ends. Germline V gives CDR1 KGHSH, CDR2 LQKENI. CDR3 length: 15 residues. The CDR3, as DNA: TGTGCCAGCTCACCTGAGGGTGGCTCCTACAATGAGCAGTTCTTC. This gives the protein CASSPEGGSYNEQFF.

This chain uses TRBV5-4 with TRBJ2-1; perhaps TRBD2 as D (6 bases). CDR1 and CDR2 (germline): SGHNT, YYREEE (reference sequence). The CDR3 length is 16 residues. Trimming shortened V by 2 bases and J by 7 bases, and 19 bases separated the two germline ends. CDR3 nucleotides: TGTGCCAGCAGCTTAATAGCGGTCTCGAGGGCAAATGAGCAGTTCTTC. Residues: CASSLIAVSRANEQFF.

This sequence joins TRBV10-3 and TRBJ2-7; D is possibly TRBD1 or TRBD2 (5 bases each). The V end lost 2 bases, the J end lost 3 bases, and 14 bases lay between the germline ends. This CDR3 comprises 15 residues. Germline CDR1 and CDR2: ENHRY and SYGVKD. The DNA of the CDR3 is TGTGCCATCAGTGAGGCTGAGGGGATATTCTACGAGCAGTACTTC. The encoded protein is CAISEAEGIFYEQYF.

This clone was seen only once. The V call is TRBV2, the J call TRBJ2-3, with no clear D. There are 12 residues in the CDR3. The germline CDR1 and CDR2 sequences are SNHLY and FYNNEI. Trimming stripped 3 bases from V and 6 bases from J, with 7 bases between. The CDR3 bases are TGTGCCAGCAGTGAGGAATGGGATACGCAGTATTTT. Its protein is CASSEEWDTQYF.

This chain uses TRBV6-4 with TRBJ1-5; no reliable D call. This CDR3 spans 17 amino acids. Trimming left V 0 bases short and J 6 bases short, with 18 bases between. Germline V CDR1 and CDR2: MRHNA, SNTAGT. The CDR3, as DNA: TGTGCCAGCAGTGACTCTTTAGGAGACTTGGACGGTCAGCCCCAGCATTTT. Its translation is CASSDSLGDLDGQPQHF.

The genes are TRBV21-1 and TRBJ2-7; no check of the table's D call, TRBD2, against the DNA was made. TRBV21-1 is described as a pseudogene. The CDR3 has 17 amino acids. The DNA of the CDR3 is TGTGCCAGCAACATTGCCGCAGGACTAGCGGGCCCCTACGAGCAGTACTTC. This codes for CASNIAAGLAGPYEQYF.

This chain links TRBV2 with TRBJ1-1; 7 bases are a match to TRBD1. The CDR3 is 15 amino acids. After removal of 7 bases from V and 2 bases from J, the junction contained 10 bases not matched to a gene. CDR1 and CDR2 (germline): SNHLY, FYNNEI. CDR3 DNA sequence: TGTGCCAGCAATGGTAGGGGGCGGGTAAACACTGAAGCTTTCTTT. Translated, it gives CASNGRGRVNTEAFF.

The genes are TRBV14 and TRBJ2-5; no definite D call. The CDR3 consists of 15 residues. V dropped 1 base and J dropped 1 base, with 10 bases sitting between them. Germline CDR1 reads SGHDN; CDR2 reads FVKESK. CDR3 loop: CASSQGRVFQETQYF. As DNA, the CDR3 is TGTGCCAGCAGCCAAGGTAGAGTGTTCCAAGAGACCCAGTACTTC.

The J gene is TRBJ1-1, the V gene TRBV5-4; TRBD1 matches 7 bases. From germline, CDR1 is SGHNT and CDR2 YYREEE (reference sequence). This CDR3 comprises 14 residues. V lost 4 bases to trimming and J lost 1 base; unmatched junction nucleotides: 4. The CDR3 sequence is CASSRRDRNTEAFF. The CDR3 DNA sequence: TGTGCCAGCAGCCGACGGGACAGGAACACTGAAGCTTTCTTT.

The chain employs TRBV10-3 and TRBJ2-3, with TRBD2 matching 9 bases. The V segment lost 6 bases and the J segment 5 bases; nucleotides outside the gene matches: 9. The CDR3 sequence is 15 residues long. CDR1 and CDR2 (germline): ENHRY, SYGVKD. Written as DNA, the CDR3 is TGTGCCATCAGGCCCCGGGTAGCGGGAGTAGATACGCAGTATTTT. It translates to CAIRPRVAGVDTQYF.

V is TRBV27 and J is TRBJ1-2, with D perhaps matching TRBD1 (6 bases). CDR3 length: 13 amino acids. Trimming took off 3 bases at V and 5 bases at J, with 10 bases between the two ends. Germline-derived CDR1 and CDR2 are MNHEY and SMNVEV (reference sequence). The CDR3 nucleotides read TGTGCCAGCAGTTTGGGGGGCGCATATGGCTACACCTTC. It is translated as CASSLGGAYGYTF.

This rearrangement joins TRBV7-9 to TRBJ2-2; 9 bases fit TRBD2. The CDR3 length is 16 residues. The V and J ends lost 6 bases and 6 bases, in that order; junction bases with no gene match: 11. Looked up from germline, CDR1 is SEHNR and CDR2 is FQNEAQ (reference sequence). The CDR3 reads CASRPPPAGGPGELFF. The CDR3, as DNA: TGTGCCAGCAGACCTCCCCCAGCGGGAGGTCCCGGGGAGCTGTTTTTT.

On this clone: In the same sample, other DNA sequences code for this CDR3. V and J are TRBV7-3 and TRBJ2-1; TRBD2 agrees at 10 bases. J gave up 4 bases and V 3 bases, and 3 bases lay outside the gene matches. Germline CDR1 SGHTA, CDR2 FQGTGA. CDR3 length: 15 amino acids. For the CDR3, the DNA is TGTGCCAGCAGCTTGGGACTAGCGTTGTACAATGAGCAGTTCTTC. Its translation is CASSLGLALYNEQFF.

This clone appeared a single time. The V and J genes are TRBV5-4 and TRBJ1-3; D gene ambiguous. The CDR3 has 14 residues. The germline CDR1 and CDR2 sequences are SGHNT and YYREEE (reference sequence). The ends were cut back, 4 bases at V and 4 bases at J, with 12 bases in the middle. The CDR3 protein is CASSARSRGNTIYF. DNA of the CDR3: TGTGCCAGCAGCGCTAGGTCACGCGGAAACACCATATATTTT.

The chain links TRBV11-1 to TRBJ2-1; no clear D gene. The V end lost 6 bases, the J end lost 9 bases, and 12 bases lay between the germline ends. This CDR3 contains 12 residues. Germline CDR1 reads SGHAT; CDR2 reads FQDESV (reference sequence). CDR3 nucleotide sequence: TGTGCCAGCAGTCCAATCCCCCCTGAGCAGTTCTTC. It translates to CASSPIPPEQFF. The full variable domain, completed using reference TRBV11-1 and TRBJ2-1, is EAEVAQSPRYKITEKSQAVAFWCDPISGHATLYWYRQILGQGPELLVQFQDESVVDDSQLPKDRFSAERLKGVDSTLKIQPAELGDSAMYLCASSPIPPEQFFGPGTRLTVL.

The CDR3 region has the DNA TGTGCCAGCAGTATGCAGGGGCGCGCCGGGGAGCTGTTTTTT. Amino acids: CASSMQGRAGELFF. This chain uses TRBV6-1 with TRBJ2-2; D perhaps matches TRBD1 (6 bases). CDR1 is MNHNS and CDR2 is SASEGT in the germline V gene. This CDR3 spans 14 amino acids. V lost 5 bases, J lost 6 bases, and 13 bases lay in between.

This rearrangement joins TRBV6-1 to TRBJ1-1; 7 bases match TRBD1. Germline V gene sequence: CDR1 MNHNS, CDR2 SASEGT. The CDR3 extends over 14 amino acids. Unmatched junction bases numbered 4, after V lost 4 bases and J lost 2 bases. The CDR3 sequence is CASSVRDSNTEAFF. The CDR3 DNA follows: TGTGCCAGCAGTGTCCGGGACAGTAACACTGAAGCTTTCTTT.

CDR3 sequence: CAIYPRDRGSGELFF. DNA for the CDR3: TGTGCCATCTACCCCAGGGACAGGGGTTCGGGGGAGCTGTTTTTT. The rearrangement uses TRBV28 and TRBJ2-2; 10 bases agree with TRBD1. CDR3 size: 15 residues. The V gene end was trimmed by 10 bases and the J gene end by 8 bases; junction bases not matched to a gene: 13. The V gene's germline CDR1 is MDHEN and CDR2 SYDVKM.

V gene TRBV5-1 combines with J gene TRBJ2-2; 9 nucleotides match TRBD2. Trimming cost V 0 bases and J 3 bases; bases outside gene matches: 6. Per germline, CDR1 SGHRS and CDR2 YFSETQ. The CDR3 is made up of 17 amino acids. CDR3 bases: TGCGCCAGCAGCTTGGCCAGTGCGGGAGGGCACACCGGGGAGCTGTTTTTT. Translating it yields CASSLASAGGHTGELFF.

CDR3 nucleotide sequence: TGTGCCAGCAGTGAAACCTGGGATACCACAGATACGCAGTATTTT. Residues: CASSETWDTTDTQYF. J is TRBJ2-3 and V is TRBV6-1, with D unresolved. The CDR3 sequence is 15 residues long. Germline CDR1 reads MNHNS; CDR2 reads SASEGT. Deletions cut 2 bases from V and 2 bases from J, with 11 bases between.

A note on this clone: Germline and junction disagree at one end, which may indicate a read error. V gene TRBV28 combines with J gene TRBJ1-1, with D perhaps matching TRBD1 (5 bases). This CDR3 contains 12 residues. In germline, CDR1 is MDHEN, CDR2 SYDVKM. The CDR3 nucleotides read TGTGCCAGCTGTTTGGGGACCGCTGAAGCTTTCTTT. This gives the protein CASCLGTAEAFF.